These 29 T cell receptor beta chains came from one sample sequenced in a study of T cells in localized non-small cell lung cancer. Measured with immunoSEQ multiplex PCR; TCRdb has only the in-frame clones, and not every one. The table shows more than 15,000 clones, with approximately 91% occurring only once. The source was peripheral blood, collected before any cancer treatment. The receptors come from a female donor aged 60 or older with stage III squamous cell lung carcinoma.

The V call is TRBV19, the J call TRBJ1-2, with TRBD1 matching over 9 bases. This CDR3 is built from 13 residues. The junction had 3 bases not matched to a gene; V was cut back by 5 bases and J by 5 bases. Per the germline V gene, CDR1 is LNHDA and CDR2 is SQIVND (reference sequence). CDR3 region: CASSQDRGYGYTF. Written as DNA, the CDR3 is TGTGCCAGTAGTCAGGACAGGGGATATGGCTACACCTTC.

With respect to this clone: In the same sample, other DNA sequences code for this CDR3. The chain uses TRBV2 and TRBJ1-5; no clear D gene. Germline V gene sequence: CDR1 SNHLY, CDR2 FYNNEI. This CDR3 contains 11 residues. The V gene lost 4 bases and the J gene lost 6 bases, with 4 bases spanning the gap. The CDR3 here is CASSVGQPQHF. CDR3 coding DNA: TGTGCCAGCAGTGTTGGTCAGCCCCAGCATTTT.

The rearrangement uses TRBV7-2 and TRBJ2-1; tentatively, D is TRBD2 (5 bases). V gave up 5 bases and J gave up 9 bases, with 14 bases separating them. The CDR3 contains 13 residues. Germline CDR1 is SGHTA and CDR2 is FQGNSA. The CDR3 region is CASSIQIGGEQFF. In nucleotides, the CDR3 is TGTGCCAGCAGCATCCAGATCGGAGGTGAGCAGTTCTTC. The variable domain in full, with the rest retrieved from reference TRBV7-2 and TRBJ2-1, is GAGVSQSPSNKVTEKGKDVELRCDPISGHTALYWYRQSLGQGLEFLIYFQGNSAPDKSGLPSDRFSAERTGGSVSTLTIQRTQQEDSAVYLCASSIQIGGEQFFGPGTRLTVL.

This chain links TRBV5-4 with TRBJ2-5; unclear D gene. In germline, CDR1 is SGHNT, CDR2 YYREEE (reference sequence). V was shortened by 0 bases and J by 2 bases, with 8 bases between the two germline ends. The CDR3 runs to 14 residues. This chain's CDR3 is CASSLDPEQETQYF. The CDR3 region has the DNA TGTGCCAGCAGCTTGGACCCTGAACAAGAGACCCAGTACTTC.

This clone came up once. This rearrangement joins TRBV5-1 to TRBJ2-7; tentatively, D is TRBD1 (5 bases). V lost 3 bases and J 4 bases, leaving 14 bases between the germline ends. CDR1 and CDR2 (germline): SGHRS, YFSETQ. This CDR3 is built from 14 residues. CDR3 coding DNA: TGCGCCAGCAGCTCCCGGACAATTCCGTACGAGCAGTACTTC. It specifies CASSSRTIPYEQYF.

This clone was detected only once. Here the CDR3 omits its conserved ending phenylalanine or tryptophan, so a read error is the likely source. The DNA is left out, because the CDR3 cannot be placed on it with certainty; the CDR3 is given as TCRdb lists it. The chain carries TRBV6-1 and TRBJ1-2. Both ends counted, the CDR3 spans 14 residues. Germline V gene lookup returns CDR1 MNHNS and CDR2 SASEGT. This CDR3 is CASSFTLYAKDLWL.

The gene calls are TRBV2 and TRBJ1-3, with 7 bases lining up with TRBD1. Germline-derived CDR1 and CDR2 are SNHLY and FYNNEI. The CDR3 is 14 residues long. Germline trimming cut 6 bases from V and 4 bases from J; bases unmatched to any gene: 6. This CDR3 reads CASSADRAGNTIYF. The CDR3 DNA is TGTGCCAGCAGCGCCGACAGGGCCGGAAACACCATATATTTT.

The chain has TRBV7-9 and TRBJ2-3; tentative D call: TRBD2 (6 bases). CDR3 length: 15 residues. CDR1 and CDR2 from the germline V gene are SEHNR and FQNEAQ (reference sequence). Trimming took off 3 bases at V and 4 bases at J, with 14 bases between the two ends. CDR3 protein: CASSLRDVGADTQYF. The CDR3 coding sequence is TGTGCCAGCAGCTTGCGGGATGTTGGGGCAGATACGCAGTATTTT.

CDR3: CASRADGGETQYF. Written as DNA, the CDR3 is TGTGCCAGCAGGGCCGACGGGGGGGAGACCCAGTACTTC. The J gene is TRBJ2-5, the V gene TRBV2; 7 nucleotides align to TRBD2. CDR1 and CDR2 (germline): SNHLY, FYNNEI. The CDR3 has 13 residues. V shed 6 bases, J shed 5 bases, and the junction held 6 bases outside the gene matches.

The J gene is TRBJ1-4, the V gene TRBV4-2; possibly TRBD1 for D (5 bases). The CDR3 covers 16 residues. V lost 0 bases and J lost 7, with 15 bases in between. Germline lookup yields CDR1 LGHNA and CDR2 YNFKEQ. CDR3 DNA sequence: TGTGCCAGCAGCCAAGATGTGCAGGGTTCGACTGAAAAACTGTTTTTT. Its protein is CASSQDVQGSTEKLFF.

The chain combines TRBV5-4 with TRBJ2-7, with 7 bases that match TRBD2. This CDR3 region has 15 residues. Trimming at V came to 3 bases and at J to 1 base, leaving 7 bases not matched to a gene. Per germline, CDR1 SGHNT and CDR2 YYREEE (reference sequence). CDR3 sequence (DNA): TGTGCCAGCAGCTCGGGCGGGACTATATCCTACGAGCAGTACTTC. Translating it yields CASSSGGTISYEQYF.

This clone was seen a few times. In DNA form, the CDR3 reads TGTGCCATTGGGCGTAATCAGCCCCAGCATTTT. This codes for CAIGRNQPQHF. V is TRBV2 and J is TRBJ1-5, with no clear D. Germline CDR1 reads SNHLY; CDR2 reads FYNNEI. Trimming cost V 10 bases and J 4 bases, with 8 bases left between them. This CDR3 is built from 11 residues.

This clone is labeled as medium-sized. The J gene is TRBJ2-1, the V gene TRBV6-1; D may be TRBD2 (6 bases). CDR3 length: 15 residues. Germline V CDR1 and CDR2: MNHNS, SASEGT. V was cut by 6 bases and J by 7 bases, with 19 bases left in between. CDR3 amino acids: CASSGGDWQRNEQFF. In DNA, the CDR3 is TGTGCCAGCAGCGGCGGGGACTGGCAACGGAATGAGCAGTTCTTC.

This sequence joins TRBV7-9 and TRBJ2-5, with 7 bases fitting TRBD1. Germline V gene lookup returns CDR1 SEHNR and CDR2 FQNEAQ (reference sequence). Trimming at V came to 1 base and at J to 2 bases, leaving 7 bases not matched to a gene. The CDR3 totals 16 residues. Written as DNA, the CDR3 is TGTGCCAGCAGCTTAGGGTCGGCCAGGGGGCAAGAGACCCAGTACTTC. This sequence encodes CASSLGSARGQETQYF.

The J gene is TRBJ2-5, the V gene TRBV7-8; no clear D. The V end lost 5 bases, the J end lost 8 bases, and 21 bases lay between the germline ends. The CDR3 has 15 residues. CDR1 is SGHVS, CDR2 FQNEAQ, per germline. The CDR3 bases are TGTGCCAGCAGCGTTGCCGTTGAGCCAGGCGAAACCCAGTACTTC. Translation: CASSVAVEPGETQYF. The variable domain in full, with the rest retrieved from reference TRBV7-8 and TRBJ2-5, is GAGVSQSPRYKVAKRGQDVALRCDPISGHVSLFWYQQALGQGPEFLTYFQNEAQLDKSGLPSDRFFAERPEGSVSTLKIQRTQQEDSAVYLCASSVAVEPGETQYFGPGTRLLVL.

The rearrangement links TRBV7-2 to TRBJ1-1; the D gene is possibly TRBD1 (6 bases). The V gene's germline CDR1 is SGHTA and CDR2 FQGNSA. Trimming pared 5 bases from V and 1 base from J, leaving 11 bases between. The length of the CDR3 is 14 residues. Here the CDR3 reads CASSLGTRNTEAFF. The CDR3 DNA reads TGTGCCAGCAGCCTCGGGACAAGGAACACTGAAGCTTTCTTT.

The chain links TRBV6-1 to TRBJ2-1; tentatively, D is TRBD1 or TRBD2 (5 bases each). The V end lost 6 bases, the J end lost 6 bases, and 18 bases lay between the germline ends. Germline assignment: CDR1 MNHNS and CDR2 SASEGT. The CDR3 is made up of 15 amino acids. The CDR3 DNA is TGTGCCAGCAGGGATGGGGGTCGATTACGCAATGAGCAGTTCTTC. Its translation is CASRDGGRLRNEQFF.

This clone was observed a few times. The rearrangement links TRBV9 to TRBJ1-2, with D possibly TRBD1 on 5 matching bases. This CDR3 has 11 amino acids. Trimming shortened V by 3 bases and J by 10 bases, and 10 bases separated the two germline ends. CDR1 is SGDLS and CDR2 is YYNGEE in the germline V gene. Here the CDR3 reads CASSALGTYTF. DNA of the CDR3: TGTGCCAGCAGCGCGCTGGGGACCTACACCTTC.

The chain has TRBV19 and TRBJ1-5; D gene unclear. This CDR3 region has 15 residues. Germline V gives CDR1 LNHDA, CDR2 SQIVND (reference sequence). V shed 0 bases and J shed 7 bases, with 13 bases lying between them. CDR3: CASSIDGGERQPQHF. CDR3 DNA sequence: TGTGCCAGTAGTATAGATGGCGGTGAGAGACAGCCCCAGCATTTT. The full variable domain, with the rest looked up from reference TRBV19 and TRBJ1-5, is DGGITQSPKYLFRKEGQNVTLSCEQNLNHDAMYWYRQDPGQGLRLIYYSQIVNDFQKGDIAEGYSVSREKKESFPLTVTSAQKNPTAFYLCASSIDGGERQPQHFGDGTRLSIL.

The J gene is TRBJ2-3, the V gene TRBV28, with D possibly being TRBD2 (6 bases). Looked up from germline, CDR1 is MDHEN and CDR2 is SYDVKM. Trimming cost V 3 bases and J 3 bases, with 13 bases left between them. The CDR3 has 15 amino acids. The CDR3 reads CASSFTGSRTDTQYF. The CDR3, as DNA: TGTGCCAGCAGTTTTACCGGGAGTCGGACAGATACGCAGTATTTT.

V usage is TRBV14 and J usage is TRBJ2-3; D is possibly TRBD2 (6 bases). The V gene lost 0 bases and the J gene lost 0 bases, with 13 bases spanning the gap. This CDR3 contains 17 residues. The V gene's germline CDR1 is SGHDN and CDR2 FVKESK. The CDR3 nucleotides are TGTGCCAGCAGCCAAGAAGACCCGGGAGTGAGCACAGATACGCAGTATTTT. This translates into CASSQEDPGVSTDTQYF.

The V and J genes are TRBV19 and TRBJ1-3; no clear D gene. V lost 5 bases and J lost 4, with 9 bases in between. From germline, CDR1 is LNHDA and CDR2 SQIVND (reference sequence). This CDR3 comprises 13 residues. CDR3 amino acids: CASSQGGGNTIYF. CDR3 nucleotide sequence: TGTGCCAGTAGTCAAGGAGGCGGAAACACCATATATTTT.

This clone was detected only once. The J gene is TRBJ1-5, the V gene TRBV6-1, with D possibly matching TRBD1 (6 bases). CDR3 size: 13 residues. Germline lookup yields CDR1 MNHNS and CDR2 SASEGT. Trimming shortened V by 8 bases and J by 6 bases, and 14 bases separated the two germline ends. The CDR3 DNA follows: TGTGCCAGCGGGCCTACAGGGTCTCAGCCCCAGCATTTT. The encoded protein is CASGPTGSQPQHF.

The genes are TRBV2 and TRBJ2-5; 7 positions agree with TRBD2. Germline CDR1 and CDR2: SNHLY and FYNNEI. Unmatched junction bases numbered 26, after V lost 8 bases and J lost 2 bases. CDR3 length equals 20 residues. CDR3 residues: CASASGRDRDYRTPQETQYF. The CDR3 DNA sequence: TGTGCCAGCGCTAGTGGGAGAGACCGGGACTACCGAACTCCACAAGAGACCCAGTACTTC.

The chain couples TRBV5-6 to TRBJ2-7; 11 nucleotides match TRBD2. The CDR3 consists of 17 residues. Germline CDR1 is SGHDT and CDR2 is YYEEEE. V lost 0 bases, J lost 0 bases, and 5 bases stayed unmatched. DNA of the CDR3: TGTGCCAGCAGCTTGGGATTAACTAGCGGGGGCTCCTACGAGCAGTACTTC. This encodes CASSLGLTSGGSYEQYF.

The chain joins TRBV7-9 to TRBJ1-2; 11 bases are a match to TRBD1. The CDR3 sequence is 13 residues long. Germline assignment: CDR1 SEHNR and CDR2 FQNEAQ (reference sequence). The junction had 7 bases not matched to a gene; V was cut back by 6 bases and J by 10 bases. The CDR3 loop reads CASSQGQGAHYTF. The CDR3 nucleotides are TGTGCCAGCAGTCAAGGACAGGGGGCCCACTACACCTTC.

This chain uses TRBV2 with TRBJ2-3; 9 nucleotides align to TRBD1. The CDR3 has 15 amino acids. The germline gives CDR1 SNHLY, CDR2 FYNNEI. The junction had 8 bases not matched to a gene; V was cut back by 8 bases and J by 2 bases. DNA for the CDR3: TGTGCCAGCGGGTTACAGGGGGCTCCCACAGATACGCAGTATTTT. This translates into CASGLQGAPTDTQYF.

The V call is TRBV28, the J call TRBJ2-1; D not resolved. Per the germline V gene, CDR1 is MDHEN and CDR2 is SYDVKM. This CDR3 is built from 14 residues. Trimming pared 7 bases from V and 0 bases from J, leaving 10 bases between. CDR3 sequence (DNA): TGTGCCAGCACCACCCTCCTCTCCTACAATGAGCAGTTCTTC. It is translated as CASTTLLSYNEQFF.

This clone was observed a few times. The rearrangement joins TRBV21-1 to TRBJ1-2; the table calls TRBD1, which could not be checked here. TRBV21-1 is described as a pseudogene. This CDR3 has 18 amino acids. CDR3 in amino acids: CASSKGRDRGRSSYGYTF. The CDR3 bases are TGTGCCAGCAGCAAAGGGAGGGACAGGGGGCGCTCATCCTATGGCTACACCTTC.